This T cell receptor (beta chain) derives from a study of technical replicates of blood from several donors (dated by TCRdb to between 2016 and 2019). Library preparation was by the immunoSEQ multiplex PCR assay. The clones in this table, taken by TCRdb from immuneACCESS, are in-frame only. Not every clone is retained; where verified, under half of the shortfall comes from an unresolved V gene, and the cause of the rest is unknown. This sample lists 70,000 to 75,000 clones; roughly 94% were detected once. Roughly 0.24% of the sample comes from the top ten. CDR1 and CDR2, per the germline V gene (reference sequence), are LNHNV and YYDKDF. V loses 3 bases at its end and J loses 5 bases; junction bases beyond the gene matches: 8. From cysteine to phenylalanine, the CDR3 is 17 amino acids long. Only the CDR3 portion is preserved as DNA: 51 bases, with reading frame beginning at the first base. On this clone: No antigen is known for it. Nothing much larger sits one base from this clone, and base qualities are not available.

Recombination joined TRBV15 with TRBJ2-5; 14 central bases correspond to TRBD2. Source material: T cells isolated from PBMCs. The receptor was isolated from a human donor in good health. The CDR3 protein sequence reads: CATSRTSGGAFFETQYF. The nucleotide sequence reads TGTGCCACCAGCAGGACTAGCGGGGGGGCCTTTTTTGAGACCCAGTACTTC.